This TCR beta chain was sequenced during a study of shared clonotypes between healthy human individuals. The table came from immunoSEQ multiplex PCR; TCRdb's copy has only in-frame clones and leaves some out. The data show 2 million to 2.5 million clones, around 93% seen once. This clone was counted a single time. Its target is unknown. Study-wide results and limits: Collection of samples was limited to blood; tissue repertoires likely differ.

Germline V gives CDR1 SEHNR, CDR2 FQNEAQ (reference sequence). The CDR3 length is 16 residues. Trimming pared 1 base from V and 0 bases from J, leaving 13 bases between. The TCR originated in a man younger than 35 in good health. Some clones in this sample may be carry-over from other donors' samples. Sequencing was carried out using naive CD4+ T cells from PBMCs. Subset here: CD45RA+ positively selected. V usage is TRBV7-9 and J usage is TRBJ2-7, with a tentative D call TRBD1 (5 bases). This CDR3 reads CASSLGQGFVSYEQYF. The CDR3 DNA reads as TGTGCCAGCAGCTTAGGGCAGGGCTTCGTCTCCTACGAGCAGTACTTC.